This T cell receptor (beta chain) was sequenced in a study of shared clonotypes between healthy human individuals. Study-level background: Aged between 18 and 49, the donors were two women and a few men. Per-donor plates numbered three CD4 naive, three CD4 memory, two CD8 naive and one CD8 memory. Study-level findings and limits: When naive CD4 clonotypes were compared across several donors, about 5% were shared.

Terminally differentiated effector memory CD45RA+ cells were left out of the naive CD8 fraction, which was CD45RO-negative and positively selected for CCR7. Only Caucasian adults living in Nashville, Tennessee made up the donor group. TCRdb's copy holds only in-frame clones and misses some; the assay was immunoSEQ multiplex PCR. The profile shows millions of clones, about 95% of them singletons. About this clone: Its antigen is undetermined.

V was shortened by 1 base and J by 10 bases, with 14 bases between the two germline ends. This CDR3 has 15 residues. Per the germline V gene, CDR1 is MGHRA and CDR2 is YSYEKL. Material for sequencing was naive CD8+ T cells sorted from blood. This receptor was obtained from a man aged 18 to 30 in good health. V usage is TRBV4-1 and J usage is TRBJ1-6; D gene uncertain. CDR3 sequence (DNA): TGCGCCAGCAGCCAAGCTGGAGGGTTACTCTCACCCCTCCACTTT. Translating it yields CASSQAGGLLSPLHF.